This is a list of T cell receptor beta chains from one sample in a study of T cell responses to AZD1222 COVID-19 vaccine. Profiled with immunoSEQ multiplex PCR; TCRdb holds only in-frame clones, not every one. The data show about 59,000 clones, 85% to 90% seen once. The specimen was peripheral blood, collected 28 days after the second AZD1222 dose. These receptors came from an adult who received the AZD1222 COVID-19 vaccine. CDR3s include the opening cysteine and the closing phenylalanine or tryptophan. The order of the fields is D gene, clone size, V gene, J gene, CDR3 protein, CDR3 DNA. D genes are given only for firm matches. The size of a clone is reported for some rows only, either as once, few or many, or as a class for expanded clones.

TRBD1	few	TRBV20-1	TRBJ2-7	CSASGTGGLAYEQYF	TGCAGTGCTAGTGGTACAGGGGGCCTCGCCTACGAGCAGTACTTC
-	-	TRBV5-5	TRBJ1-2	CASSFAENYGYTF	TGTGCCAGCAGCTTTGCGGAAAACTATGGCTACACCTTC
-	-	TRBV12-3/TRBV12-4	TRBJ2-7	CASSDSNSYEQYF	TGTGCCAGCAGCGACAGCAACTCCTACGAGCAGTACTTC
TRBD2	-	TRBV5-4	TRBJ2-5	CASSAGTSGGQTQYF	TGTGCCAGCAGCGCCGGGACTAGCGGGGGACAGACCCAGTACTTC
-	-	TRBV28	TRBJ1-5	CASSLEGRKAQHF	TGTGCCAGCAGTTTAGAAGGTCGTAAGGCCCAGCATTTT
-	once	TRBV5-3	TRBJ2-1	CARSFLQSYNEQFF	TGTGCCAGAAGCTTTTTACAGAGCTACAATGAGCAGTTCTTC
-	-	TRBV2	TRBJ1-5	CASSLGYSNQPQHF	TGTGCCAGCAGCTTAGGGTATAGCAATCAGCCCCAGCATTTT
-	-	TRBV28	TRBJ1-1	CASRHPGANTEAFF	TGTGCCAGCAGACACCCGGGGGCGAACACTGAAGCTTTCTTT
TRBD2	-	TRBV12-3/TRBV12-4	TRBJ2-7	CASSYRLAGVMIF	TGTGCCAGCAGCTACCGGCTAGCGGGAGTTATGATCTTC
-	-	TRBV4-3	TRBJ2-2	CASSQEGRTGELFF	TGCGCCAGCAGCCAAGAGGGGAGAACCGGGGAGCTGTTTTTT
-	-	TRBV24-1	TRBJ2-1	CATSDGGGADNEQFF	TGTGCCACCAGTGACGGAGGCGGTGCGGACAATGAGCAGTTCTTC
-	-	TRBV29-1	TRBJ1-4	CSARLGRSGKLFF	TGCAGCGCCAGGCTCGGGCGGTCGGGAAAACTGTTTTTT
-	-	TRBV5-1	TRBJ2-7	CASSLEPYSGQNYEQYF	TGCGCCAGCAGCTTGGAGCCTTATTCTGGACAGAACTACGAGCAGTACTTC
TRBD1	-	TRBV11-3	TRBJ2-5	CASSPGQDQETQYF	TGTGCCAGCAGCCCGGGACAGGACCAAGAGACCCAGTACTTC
-	-	TRBV27	TRBJ1-2	CASRGALLLEGYTF	TGTGCCAGCAGGGGGGCCCTACTCCTGGAAGGCTACACCTTC
-	once	TRBV20-1	TRBJ2-1	CSEEVDNEQFF	TGCAGTGAGGAGGTGGACAATGAGCAGTTCTTC
-	-	TRBV10-3	TRBJ1-3	CATALGNTIYF	TGTGCCACCGCCCTTGGAAACACCATATATTTT
-	-	TRBV30	TRBJ1-3	CAWSGVRVEGNTIYF	TGTGCCTGGAGTGGCGTGCGGGTTGAAGGAAACACCATATATTTT
-	-	TRBV10-3	TRBJ1-1	CAISEPSRNTEAFF	TGTGCCATCAGTGAGCCCAGTCGGAACACTGAAGCTTTCTTT
TRBD1	-	TRBV5-1	TRBJ2-2	CASTGQLNTGELFF	TGCGCCAGCACGGGACAGCTTAACACCGGGGAGCTGTTTTTT
-	-	TRBV6-4	TRBJ2-4	CASSDERGNIQYF	TGTGCCAGCAGTGACGAAAGGGGGAACATTCAGTACTTC
-	-	TRBV4-1	TRBJ2-7	CASSQAFVSSYEQYF	TGCGCCAGCAGCCAAGCCTTCGTAAGCTCCTACGAGCAGTACTTC
TRBD1	-	TRBV2	TRBJ1-5	CASSGQGGYSNQPQHF	TGTGCCAGCAGTGGACAGGGGGGTTATAGCAATCAGCCCCAGCATTTT
TRBD1	-	TRBV15	TRBJ1-4	CATSRERRVGTGVEKLFF	TGTGCCACCAGCAGAGAACGGCGAGTGGGGACAGGGGTCGAAAAACTGTTTTTT
-	-	TRBV7-3	TRBJ2-1	CASSLRDNEQFF	TGTGCCAGCAGCTTAAGAGACAATGAGCAGTTCTTC
TRBD1	-	TRBV11-3	TRBJ2-7	CASSLGGGTGYEQYF	TGTGCCAGCAGCTTAGGTGGCGGGACAGGGTACGAGCAGTACTTC
-	-	TRBV28	TRBJ2-5	CASTTTVQETQYF	TGTGCCAGCACGACTACCGTACAAGAGACCCAGTACTTC
TRBD1	few	TRBV24-1	TRBJ1-4	CATSAPGQGAWREKLFF	TGTGCCACCAGTGCCCCCGGACAGGGGGCATGGAGAGAAAAACTGTTTTTT
-	-	TRBV7-2	TRBJ1-5	CASTVYSNQPQHF	TGTGCCAGCACCGTTTATAGCAATCAGCCCCAGCATTTT
-	-	TRBV6-5	TRBJ1-4	CASSRTGNNEKLFF	TGTGCCAGCAGCCGCACAGGGAATAATGAAAAACTGTTTTTT
TRBD2	-	TRBV29-1	TRBJ2-7	CSVGPGRGSEQYF	TGCAGCGTTGGTCCCGGGAGGGGTTCCGAGCAGTACTTC
-	once	TRBV2	TRBJ1-6	CASSELTIYSPLHF	TGTGCCAGCAGTGAATTGACAATTTATTCACCCCTCCACTTT
-	-	TRBV15	TRBJ1-1	CATRPRVTNTEAFF	TGTGCCACCAGGCCCCGGGTAACGAACACTGAAGCTTTCTTT
-	-	TRBV12-2	TRBJ1-5	CASRSPRANQPQHF	TGTGCAAGTCGCTCCCCGAGGGCCAATCAGCCCCAGCATTTT
-	-	TRBV11-3	TRBJ2-7	CASSFMARERQSYYEQYF	TGTGCCAGCAGCTTTATGGCCCGTGAGCGGCAATCATACTACGAGCAGTACTTC
TRBD2	-	TRBV7-2	TRBJ2-5	CASSLSSGRGRETQYF	TGTGCCAGCAGCTTATCTAGCGGGCGGGGCCGGGAGACCCAGTACTTC
-	-	TRBV5-1	TRBJ2-5	CASSLTGKQETQYF	TGCGCCAGCAGCTTGACAGGGAAACAAGAGACCCAGTACTTC
-	once	TRBV4-2	TRBJ2-5	CASSGLGGETQYF	TGTGCCAGCAGCGGCCTCGGGGGAGAGACCCAGTACTTC